The text below deals with one TCR beta chain. Its antigen target is currently unknown. Qualities for individual bases were not recorded, and no much larger clone is one base off. The cohort was made up of approximately 670 healthy bone marrow donors. At the time of sampling, all cohort members were nominally healthy, though unrecorded immune exposures were likely present. The donor was CMV seronegative and was included in the group of over 300 seronegative cohort members. Every donor gave a peripheral blood sample, and the peripheral blood mononuclear cells from that sample were used for TCR beta sequencing. Genomic DNA was extracted from the blood cell samples with the Qiagen DNeasy Blood Extraction Kit. The data are from a study of cytomegalovirus exposure and HLA in healthy donors (dated by TCRdb to about 2017). Turning to the overall study: An earlier analysis of roughly 500 of the donors reported approximately 260 Gb of sequence data and some 110 million unique TCR beta sequences obtained from some 170 million T cells. Approximately 310 gigabases of sequencing data and 78 million or so unique TCR sequences were included in an early release covering several hundred HLA-typed donors. Of the roughly 410 genotyped donors, 75% to 85% were placed in the genetic ancestry cluster associated with self-reported Caucasian donors. The study was designed to test whether signatures of past pathogen exposure could be identified by cataloging public T cell receptors. The T cell repertoires of under 700 subjects were profiled by immunosequencing and related to cytomegalovirus serostatus. In addition to the first cohort of 666 subjects, a separate validation cohort of 130 or so different subjects was used. The study combined high-throughput TCR immunosequencing, statistical association of individual TCRs with disease status, and machine learning to predict cytomegalovirus infection status. A later analysis re-examined previously published TCR beta repertoires from just over 650 donors and added high-resolution HLA genotyping to investigate patterns of TCR occurrence. The later analysis used no new phenotypic data to find candidate immune exposures, relying instead on TCR beta sequences and their occurrence across donors. In an earlier analysis of 500 to 650 of the donors, high-throughput TCR beta sequencing was used to judge whether each TCR beta V gene segment behaved as functional or pseudogenic. Donor age, sex, ethnicity and CMV serostatus were compiled together with the repertoire data. A later genetic analysis used genome-wide SNP genotypes for about 55% of the 666 donors, treating that subset as a discovery cohort. Every repertoire in the discovery cohort had been generated on one and the same sequencing platform. Both class I and class II loci were covered by HLA typing, at four-digit resolution. The number of donors typed differed by locus, with about 629-630 for A, B, C, DRB1 and DQB1, roughly 520 for DQA1, approximately 570 for DPA1, and around 460 for DPB1. Because of strong linkage in the cohort, roughly five DR-DQ haplotypes were treated as single units for association and clustering. Across some 400 genotyped donors of the cohort, an average of 235,054 unique TCR beta nucleotide sequences per donor were sequenced, and 15% to 20% of those sequences were non-productive.

The CDR3 has 16 amino acids, counting the end cysteine and phenylalanine. CDR3 DNA only is kept here, 48 bases in frame from base 1. The germline V gene provides CDR1 KGHSH and CDR2 LQKENI. Here V drops 3 bases and J drops 6 bases, and the junction holds 12 bases not matched to any gene. Preparation of the library involved the immunoSEQ multiplex PCR assay. The multiplex PCR relied on a mix of 60 forward primers for TCR Vbeta segments and 13 reverse primers for TCR Jbeta segments. The CDR3 region of rearranged TCR beta genes was amplified from genomic DNA by a multiplex PCR assay. The Illumina HiSeq System was used to sequence the amplified TCR beta libraries as 87-base-pair reads. For the original study's pipeline: In a later analysis, tens of millions of unique TCR beta chains were counted across the roughly 670 repertoires, and approximately 11 million of these chains were shared by at least two donors. Raw reads were error-corrected and collapsed into unique sequences by a nearest-neighbor algorithm in which closely related sequences were merged to remove PCR and sequencing errors. V, D and J gene segments were assigned by aligning CDR3 sequences to IMGT reference sequences. For a sequence to be retained, a match of at least six nucleotides was required to both a V gene segment and a J gene segment. Rearrangements were called productive when the CDR3 lacked stop codons and stayed in frame with V and J; all others were non-productive. Following IMGT convention, CDR3 was defined as the stretch from the second conserved V-encoded cysteine up to the conserved J-encoded phenylalanine. The earlier analysis of about 620 of the donors excluded sequences that lacked an unambiguous match to a single V gene segment. An earlier analysis of around 600 of the donors classified V segments as functional when productive rearrangements were above 56.7% and as segregating when the standard deviation between donors was above 5%. A statistical classification framework was built for diagnosing cytomegalovirus status from the catalog of TCR beta chain sequences. A later analysis assigned V and J genes by comparing TCR nucleotide sequences with IMGT/GENE-DB human TR gene sequences. Using the TCRdist pipeline, a later analysis assigned CDR3 sequences along with most-parsimonious VDJ recombination scenarios. In a later analysis, each TCR beta chain was defined by its CDR3 amino acid sequence together with its V-gene family, and reads lacking a unique V-gene family were excluded. As a way to deal with suspected cross-contamination and a sequencing artifact, a later analysis dropped 592 nucleotide sequences that were highly shared and had low generation probability. In a later analysis, a clonal expansion index was calculated for each public chain from normalized within-repertoire ranks of inferred template counts. A later analysis computed generation probabilities with a VDJ recombination model fitted to out-of-frame rearrangements, and checked the results against IGoR. A later analysis scored TCR-TCR, TCR-HLA and TCR-CMV co-occurrence with hypergeometric tests, applying a repertoire-size bias correction to TCR pairs. A later analysis estimated false discovery rates by permuting HLA or CMV assignments 20 times. A later analysis grouped co-occurring TCRs with DBSCAN, adding TCRdist sequence similarity when clustering within HLA-allele-positive subsets. Repertoires with fewer than 30,000 or more than 120,000 public chains were left out of co-occurrence clustering, as were several repertoires with anomalous nucleotide sharing. TCRdb mirrors the immuneACCESS table, restricted to in-frame sequences. Some clones are absent from its copies; in checked studies, under half trace to an unresolved V gene, and the reason for the others is unknown. That table supplies the V and J calls and clone size; D and trimming were determined from the DNA. The sample contains fewer than 90,000 clones, over 60% of them found a single time. Of the sample, around 6% is held by the ten largest clones.

Overall study results and their limits: A later genetic analysis reported fewer N-insertions in productive TCRs among donors in an Asian-associated ancestry cluster than the roughly 690-donor mean. The cohort was sequenced for TCR beta chains only, and without alpha or paired-chain data the features that could be detected were limited. The authors suggested that the approach could potentially be extended to other disease states and immunological phenotypes. Because counts were too low, seventeen rarely observed V segments, including chromosome 9 orphons, were left out of the earlier analysis of a few hundred of the donors. Roughly uniform sequencing depth across donors was assumed in presence/absence analyses, although this assumption may not hold. A cluster of highly shared sequence variants was judged likely to be a technical artifact of the sequencing pipeline. When HLA alleles, especially DR and DQ, strongly co-occurred, TCR associations were difficult to assign to individual alleles. Broadly in line with IMGT annotations, most TCR beta V segments showed up in productive rearrangements about 87% or about 30% of the time in an earlier analysis of approximately 640 of the donors. A later analysis found that HLA-associated TCR beta chains were more clonally expanded and had lower generation probabilities than equally common non-associated chains. In a later analysis, more than 15,000 TCR beta sequences were associated with specific HLA alleles at a false discovery rate of 0.05. Most CMV-associated TCR beta chains appeared to be HLA-restricted in a later analysis, and the HLA associations seemed to be driven largely by CMV exposure. V-gene and J-gene trimming of TCR beta chains was associated with a missense DCLRE1C variant in a later genetic analysis, and the association was replicated in an independent cohort. Most TCR sequences were seen in very few donors, while some public TCRs were found in many individuals. Three of the identified cytomegalovirus-associated TCR beta chains were confirmed in vitro to be specific for cytomegalovirus antigens. In a later analysis, TCR association rates were found to vary across HLA loci, with the most associated TCRs seen for DRB1 alleles and the fewest for HLA-C alleles. A further reported finding was that TCR beta sequences accurately predicted the HLA-A and HLA-B alleles for most subjects in the first cohort. Some IMGT-functional V segments, including TRBV6-2 and TRBV6-3, could not be distinguished by the 87-base-pair reads and were therefore excluded. HLA typing was unavailable for some donors at each locus, so association tests used only the typed subset. CMV serostatus was the only immune exposure information available for the cohort. In the study, approximately 160 TCR beta chains were listed as associated with cytomegalovirus. A later analysis reported that several top co-occurrence clusters appeared linked to parvovirus B19, influenza, CMV and Epstein-Barr virus. Correlated functional status among segregating V segments might be attributable to linkage disequilibrium, but an unknown experimental factor could not be ruled out. The classifier was reported to diagnose cytomegalovirus status with high specificity and sensitivity in both the original and validation cohorts.

Source material: PBMCs. This clonotype originated in a female donor in good health and CMV-seronegative. The sequence joins TRBV18 to TRBJ2-7, and 9 junction bases match TRBD1. The CDR3 protein is CASSPLPVQGAGEQYF. At the DNA level, the sequence is TGTGCCAGCTCACCTCTTCCCGTACAGGGGGCGGGCGAGCAGTACTTC.